The clone carrying this TCR beta chain was detected a few times. Antigen: not known. From germline, CDR1 is LNHNV and CDR2 YYDKDF (reference sequence). With 3 bases removed from V and 1 base from J, the gap between germline ends came to 8 bases. This CDR3 contains 14 residues. This record comes from a study of T-cell memory formation after mild COVID-19. Study-wide context: Across donors, TCR clusters were largely donor specific. Study results and caveats: Pre-infection memory already had some responding clones, implying cross-reactive memory joined. Researchers could not confirm that second-wave clones peaking on day 37 targeted SARS-CoV-2.

Employing constant-segment primers, 5'RACE generated TCR alpha and TCR beta cDNA libraries bearing sample barcodes and UMIs. TCRdb reprocessed the 5' RACE reads with MiXCR, giving one entry per CDR3 protein. This table has about 250,000 distinct CDR3 sequences, around 15% appearing once. The sample comprised PBMCs or a T cell subset sorted from them (not recorded which). The origin of this receptor is a man aged 18 to 35 who had mild COVID-19 (a few samples of this study predate the infection). Cell type and time point are not known. The rearrangement joins TRBV15 to TRBJ2-3; D remains ambiguous. As DNA, the CDR3 is TGTGCCACCAGCAGTGGCGGTGGCACAGATACGCAGTATTTT. As protein: CATSSGGGTDTQYF.